This TCR beta chain was retrieved from a study of post-analysis software for immune sequencing data. Study as a whole: The study covered relapsing-remitting, secondary progressive and progressive-relapsing courses of multiple sclerosis.

Germline values: CDR1 MNHEY, CDR2 SVGAGI. The CDR3 extends over 14 amino acids. Deletions cut 2 bases from V and 7 bases from J, with 14 bases between. Whole-study findings and limits: Significantly lower normalized Chao1 diversity was found in patients with multiple sclerosis relative to controls. Samples made in the same batch grouped tightly together by F measure. In patients, four to six TRBV segments were more frequent than in controls, with TRBV5-6, TRBV5-1 and TRBV20-1 among them.

TCR beta cDNA libraries included unique molecular identifiers. A population of about 1 to 11 million T cells gave rise to 400,000 to 550,000 cDNA molecules. One entry per CDR3 protein, called by TCRdb with MiXCR from the PCR reads. Of 700,000 to 900,000 distinct CDR3 sequences in the sample, around 42% were seen once. For this clonotype: The antigen is undetermined.

This chain joins TRBV6-5 and TRBJ1-2; maybe TRBD1 (5 bases). The sample consisted of blood. The sequence was collected from a girl aged 5-17 years with multiple sclerosis. The CDR3 coding sequence is TGTGCCAGCAGTTACAGCTACAGGACATCTGGCTACACCTTC. It translates to CASSYSYRTSGYTF.